This is a list of T cell receptor beta chains from one sample in a study of blood T cells in healthy people across ages. A single record per CDR3 protein comes from TCRdb applying MiXCR to the 5' RACE reads. The sample has about 750,000 distinct CDR3 sequences; about 55% are singletons. The sample comprised blood. The receptors derive from an elderly man in good health. The conserved cysteine and the conserved F or W are not part of the CDR3 here. Fields, in order: V gene, J gene, clone size, CDR3 protein. A row's size may be missing; if present it is once, few, many or a size class.

>TRBV29-1|TRBJ1-1|few
SLTRGGGNTEAF
>TRBV5-1|TRBJ2-3|-
ASSLPGDPGQHRYAY
>TRBV6-2/TRBV6-3|TRBJ2-1|-
ASRTRKGSLSEQF
>TRBV7-2|TRBJ2-2|-
ASSLGAAAGELF
>TRBV2|TRBJ2-3|-
ASSIAGGITDTQY
>TRBV6-6|TRBJ1-1|-
ASSYSSGTGNTEAF
>TRBV12-3/TRBV12-4|TRBJ2-1|-
ASSFVGYEQF
>TRBV2|TRBJ2-3|-
ASSVLTSGRALPADTQY
>TRBV20-1|-|few
SAKSGQTTYEQY
>TRBV5-6|TRBJ2-1|-
ASSLWTSGRLHSRIYNEQF
>TRBV7-2|TRBJ1-5|-
ASSVNRGQPQH
>TRBV29-1|TRBJ2-1|-
SVFTRSNEQF
>TRBV28|TRBJ2-1|-
ASRDGGASYNEQF
>TRBV27|-|-
ASSRASGIYEQY
>TRBV5-1|TRBJ2-2|-
ASTSGGWNTGELF
>TRBV29-1|TRBJ2-5|-
SVDRQQETQY